This T cell receptor (beta chain) came from a study of human T cells and chemical hapten exposure. TCRdb itself ran the RACE reads through MiXCR, one entry per CDR3 protein. The data contain about 80,000 distinct CDR3 sequences, about 8.6% of them singletons. The sample holds many counts of this clonotype. The time point is: healthy volunteer bleed at 6 weeks. Researchers extracted total RNA from unfractionated whole blood. V was pared by 6 bases and J by 1 base, with 14 bases between. The CDR3 spans 15 residues. The clonotype was recovered from a female donor in good health. Some clones in this sample may be carry-over from other donors' samples. V usage is TRBV12-3 or TRBV12-4 and J usage is TRBJ2-3; weak D call: TRBD2 (6 bases). The material sequenced was whole blood. In DNA form, the CDR3 reads TGTGCCAGCAGCCCGGGGGTACTGGGCACAGATACGCAGTATTTT. It encodes CASSPGVLGTDTQYF.